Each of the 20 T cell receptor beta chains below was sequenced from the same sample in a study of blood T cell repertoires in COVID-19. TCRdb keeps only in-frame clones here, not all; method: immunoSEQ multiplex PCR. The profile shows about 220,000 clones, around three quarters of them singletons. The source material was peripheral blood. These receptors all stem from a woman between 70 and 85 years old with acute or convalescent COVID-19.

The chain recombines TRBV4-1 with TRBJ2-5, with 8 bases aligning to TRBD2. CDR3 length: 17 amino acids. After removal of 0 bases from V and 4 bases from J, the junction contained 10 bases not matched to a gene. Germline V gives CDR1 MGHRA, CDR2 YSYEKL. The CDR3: CASSQDSAGGSGETQYF. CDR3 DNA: TGCGCCAGCAGCCAAGACTCCGCGGGGGGCAGTGGAGAGACCCAGTACTTC.

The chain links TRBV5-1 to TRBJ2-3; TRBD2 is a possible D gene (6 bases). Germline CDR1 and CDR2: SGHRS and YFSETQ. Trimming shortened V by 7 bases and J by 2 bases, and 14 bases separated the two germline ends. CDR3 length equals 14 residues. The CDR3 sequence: CASHLAGITDTQYF. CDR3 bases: TGCGCCAGCCACTTGGCGGGGATCACAGATACGCAGTATTTT.

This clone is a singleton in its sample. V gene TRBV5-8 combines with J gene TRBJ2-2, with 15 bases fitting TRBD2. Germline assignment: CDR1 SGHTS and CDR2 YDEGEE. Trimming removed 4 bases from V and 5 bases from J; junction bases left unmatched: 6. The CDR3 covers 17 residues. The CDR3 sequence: CASSAGLAGGLTGELFF. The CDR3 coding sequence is TGTGCCAGCAGCGCGGGACTAGCGGGGGGCCTAACCGGGGAGCTGTTTTTT. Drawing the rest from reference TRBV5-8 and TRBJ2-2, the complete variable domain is EAGVTQSPTHLIKTRGQQATLRCSPISGHTSVYWYQQALGLGLQFLLWYDEGEERNRGNFPPRFSGRQFPNYSSELNVNALELEDSALYLCASSAGLAGGLTGELFFGEGSRLTVL.

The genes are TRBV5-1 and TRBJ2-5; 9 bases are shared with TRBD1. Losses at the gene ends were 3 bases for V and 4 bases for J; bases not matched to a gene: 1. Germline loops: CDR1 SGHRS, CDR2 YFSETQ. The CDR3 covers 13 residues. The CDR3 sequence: CASSWTGVETQYF. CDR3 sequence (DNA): TGCGCCAGCAGCTGGACAGGGGTAGAGACCCAGTACTTC.

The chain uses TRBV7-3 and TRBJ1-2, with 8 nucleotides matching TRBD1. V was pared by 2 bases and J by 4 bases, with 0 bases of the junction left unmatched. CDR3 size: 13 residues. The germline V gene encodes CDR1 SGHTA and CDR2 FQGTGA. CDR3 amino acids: CASSLDRGYGYTF. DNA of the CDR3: TGTGCCAGCAGCTTAGACAGGGGCTATGGCTACACCTTC.

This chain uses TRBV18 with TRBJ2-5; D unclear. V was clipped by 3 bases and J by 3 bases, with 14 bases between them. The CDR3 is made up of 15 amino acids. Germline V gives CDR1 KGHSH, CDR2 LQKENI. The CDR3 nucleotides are TGTGCCAGCTCACCCCGTCCCAGGCCCGAAGAGACCCAGTACTTC. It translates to CASSPRPRPEETQYF. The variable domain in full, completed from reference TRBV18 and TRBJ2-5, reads NAGVMQNPRHLVRRRGQEARLRCSPMKGHSHVYWYRQLPEEGLKFMVYLQKENIIDESGMPKERFSAEFPKEGPSILRIQQVVRGDSAAYFCASSPRPRPEETQYFGPGTRLLVL.

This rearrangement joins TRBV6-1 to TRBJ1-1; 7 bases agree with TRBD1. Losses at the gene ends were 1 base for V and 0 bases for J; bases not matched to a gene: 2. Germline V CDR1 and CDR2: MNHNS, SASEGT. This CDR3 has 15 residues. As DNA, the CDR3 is TGTGCCAGCAGTGAAGTGGGACAGCTGAACACTGAAGCTTTCTTT. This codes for CASSEVGQLNTEAFF.

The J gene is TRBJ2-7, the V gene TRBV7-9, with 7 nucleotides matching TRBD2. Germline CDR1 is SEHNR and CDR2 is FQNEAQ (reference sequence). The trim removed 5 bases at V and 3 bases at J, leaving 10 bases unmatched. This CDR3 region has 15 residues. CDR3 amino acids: CASSPRPSGIYEQYF. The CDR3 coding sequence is TGTGCCAGCAGCCCTCGGCCTAGCGGTATCTACGAGCAGTACTTC.

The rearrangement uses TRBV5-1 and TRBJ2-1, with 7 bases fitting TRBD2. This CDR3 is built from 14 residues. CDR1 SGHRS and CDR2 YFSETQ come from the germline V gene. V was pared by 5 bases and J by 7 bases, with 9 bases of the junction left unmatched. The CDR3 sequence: CASSPGGGVNEQFF. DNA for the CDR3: TGCGCCAGCAGTCCGGGCGGGGGTGTTAATGAGCAGTTCTTC. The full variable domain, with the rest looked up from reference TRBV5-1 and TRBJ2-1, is KAGVTQTPRYLIKTRGQQVTLSCSPISGHRSVSWYQQTPGQGLQFLFEYFSETQRNKGNFPGRFSGRQFSNSRSEMNVSTLELGDSALYLCASSPGGGVNEQFFGPGTRLTVL.

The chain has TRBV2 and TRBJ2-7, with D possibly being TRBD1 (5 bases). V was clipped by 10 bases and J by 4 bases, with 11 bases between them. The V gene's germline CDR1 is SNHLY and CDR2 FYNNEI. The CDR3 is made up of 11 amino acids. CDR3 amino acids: CATKTEYEQYV. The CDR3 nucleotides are TGTGCCACCAAGACAGAGTACGAGCAGTACGTC.

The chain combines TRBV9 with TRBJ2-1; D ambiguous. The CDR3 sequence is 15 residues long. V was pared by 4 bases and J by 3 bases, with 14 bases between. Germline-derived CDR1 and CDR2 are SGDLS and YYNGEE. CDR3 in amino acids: CASSPGLRLYNEQFF. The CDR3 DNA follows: TGTGCCAGCAGCCCAGGCCTCCGGCTCTACAATGAGCAGTTCTTC.

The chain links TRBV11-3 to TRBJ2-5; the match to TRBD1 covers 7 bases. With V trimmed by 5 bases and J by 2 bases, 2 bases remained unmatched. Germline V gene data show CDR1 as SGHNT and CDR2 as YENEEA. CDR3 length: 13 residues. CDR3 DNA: TGTGCCAGCAGCCGGGACAGACAAGAGACCCAGTACTTC. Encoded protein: CASSRDRQETQYF. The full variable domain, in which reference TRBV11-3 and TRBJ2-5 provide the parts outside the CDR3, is EAGVVQSPRYKIIEKKQPVAFWCNPISGHNTLYWYLQNLGQGPELLIRYENEEAVDDSQLPKDRFSAERLKGVDSTLKIQPAELGDSAVYLCASSRDRQETQYFGPGTRLLVL.

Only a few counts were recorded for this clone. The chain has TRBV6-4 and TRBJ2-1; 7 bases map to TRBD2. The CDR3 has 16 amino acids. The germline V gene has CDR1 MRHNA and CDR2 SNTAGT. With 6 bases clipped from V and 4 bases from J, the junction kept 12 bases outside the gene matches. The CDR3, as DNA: TGTGCCAGCAGCGCCCTGACCGGTAGCGGGTACAATGAGCAGTTCTTC. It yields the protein CASSALTGSGYNEQFF.

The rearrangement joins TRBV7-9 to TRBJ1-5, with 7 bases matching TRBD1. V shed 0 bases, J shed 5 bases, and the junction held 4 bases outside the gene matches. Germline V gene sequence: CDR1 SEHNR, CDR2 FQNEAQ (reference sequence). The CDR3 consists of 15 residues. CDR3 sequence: CASSLAAGGYQPQHF. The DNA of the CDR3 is TGTGCCAGCAGCTTAGCGGCAGGGGGATATCAGCCCCAGCATTTT.

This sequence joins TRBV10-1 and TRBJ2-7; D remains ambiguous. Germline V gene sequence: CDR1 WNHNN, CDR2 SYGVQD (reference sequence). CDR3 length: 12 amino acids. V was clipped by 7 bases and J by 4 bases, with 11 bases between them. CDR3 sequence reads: CASTNMAYEQYV. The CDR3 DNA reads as TGCGCCAGCACCAACATGGCTTACGAGCAGTACGTC.

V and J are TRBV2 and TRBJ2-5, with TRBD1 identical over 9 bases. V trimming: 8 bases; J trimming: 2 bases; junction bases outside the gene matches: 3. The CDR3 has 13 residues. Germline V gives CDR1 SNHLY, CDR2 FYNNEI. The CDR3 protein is CASGGTGQETQYF. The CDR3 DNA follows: TGTGCCAGCGGCGGGACAGGGCAAGAGACCCAGTACTTC.

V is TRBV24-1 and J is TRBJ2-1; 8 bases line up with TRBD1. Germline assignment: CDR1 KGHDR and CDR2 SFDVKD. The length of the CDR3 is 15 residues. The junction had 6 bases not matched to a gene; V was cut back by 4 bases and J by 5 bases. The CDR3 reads CATSDAGTGDNEQFF. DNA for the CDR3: TGTGCCACCAGTGACGCTGGGACAGGCGACAATGAGCAGTTCTTC.

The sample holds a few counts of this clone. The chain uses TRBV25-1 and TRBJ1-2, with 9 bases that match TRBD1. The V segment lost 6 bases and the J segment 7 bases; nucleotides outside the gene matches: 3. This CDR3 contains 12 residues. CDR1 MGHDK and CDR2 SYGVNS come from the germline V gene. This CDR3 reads CASRTGGVGYTF. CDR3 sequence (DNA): TGTGCCAGCAGGACAGGGGGGGTTGGCTACACCTTC.

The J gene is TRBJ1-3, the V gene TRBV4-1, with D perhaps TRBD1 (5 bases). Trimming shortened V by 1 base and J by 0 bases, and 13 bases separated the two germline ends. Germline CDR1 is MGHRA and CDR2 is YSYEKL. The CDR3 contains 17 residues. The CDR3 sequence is CASSQVQGLLSGNTIYF. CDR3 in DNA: TGCGCCAGCAGCCAAGTTCAGGGTCTCCTCTCTGGAAACACCATATATTTT.

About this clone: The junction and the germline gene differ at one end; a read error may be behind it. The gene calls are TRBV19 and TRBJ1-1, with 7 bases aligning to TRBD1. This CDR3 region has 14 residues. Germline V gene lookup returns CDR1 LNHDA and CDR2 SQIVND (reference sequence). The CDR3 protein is CASRIDRDRPEAFF. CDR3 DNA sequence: TGTGCCAGTAGGATAGACAGGGATCGGCCTGAAGCTTTCTTT.